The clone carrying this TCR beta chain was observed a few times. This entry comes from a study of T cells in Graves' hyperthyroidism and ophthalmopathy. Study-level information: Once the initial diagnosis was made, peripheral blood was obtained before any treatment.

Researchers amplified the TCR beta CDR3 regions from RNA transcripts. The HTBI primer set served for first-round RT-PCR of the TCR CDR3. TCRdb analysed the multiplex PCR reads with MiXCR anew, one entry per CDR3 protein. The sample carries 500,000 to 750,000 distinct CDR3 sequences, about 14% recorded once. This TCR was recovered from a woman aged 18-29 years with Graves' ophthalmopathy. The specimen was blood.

The CDR3 coding sequence is TGTGCCAGCAGCCAGACTAGCGGGAGGTTCGGTACGCAGTATTTT. Amino acid sequence: CASSQTSGRFGTQYF. V usage is TRBV3-1 and J usage is TRBJ2-3; TRBD2 agrees at 13 bases. This CDR3 region has 15 residues. The V segment lost 3 bases and the J segment 8 bases; nucleotides outside the gene matches: 5. Germline V gene lookup returns CDR1 LGHDT and CDR2 YNNKEL (reference sequence).